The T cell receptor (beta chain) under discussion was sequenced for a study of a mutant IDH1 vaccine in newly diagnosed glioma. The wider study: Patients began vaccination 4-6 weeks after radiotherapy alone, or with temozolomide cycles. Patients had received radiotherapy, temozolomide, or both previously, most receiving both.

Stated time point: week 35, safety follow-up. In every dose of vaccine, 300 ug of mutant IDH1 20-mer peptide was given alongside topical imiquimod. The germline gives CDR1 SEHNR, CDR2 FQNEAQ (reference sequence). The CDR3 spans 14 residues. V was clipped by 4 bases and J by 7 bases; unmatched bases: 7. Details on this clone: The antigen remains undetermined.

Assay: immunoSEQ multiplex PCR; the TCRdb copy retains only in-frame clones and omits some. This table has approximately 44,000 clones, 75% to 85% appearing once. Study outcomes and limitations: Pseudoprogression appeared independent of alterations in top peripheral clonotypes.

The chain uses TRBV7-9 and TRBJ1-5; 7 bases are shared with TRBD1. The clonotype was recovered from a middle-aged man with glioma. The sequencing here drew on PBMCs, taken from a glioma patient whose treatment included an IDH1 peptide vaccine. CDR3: CASSSRGGGQPQHF. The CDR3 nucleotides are TGTGCCAGCAGCTCTAGAGGGGGCGGCCAGCCCCAGCATTTT.